This is a list of T cell receptor beta chains from one sample in a study of blood T cell repertoires in COVID-19. Clones were sequenced by immunoSEQ multiplex PCR, and TCRdb holds only the in-frame ones, with some missing. The sample yields more than 200,000 clones, about four fifths seen once. The sample taken for sequencing was peripheral blood. These receptors came from an elderly man with acute or convalescent COVID-19. Both conserved end residues are part of each CDR3. D genes are given only for firm matches. Clone size is not always given. Where it is, it says once, few, many or a class for expanded clones.

>TRBJ2-7|TRBD1|few|TRBV5-4
TGTGCCAGCAGCTTGCCAGGACAGGGGACCTACGAGCAGTACTTC
CASSLPGQGTYEQYF
>TRBJ2-7|-|-|TRBV7-9
TGTGCCAGCAGCCCCTGGGGCAGCCACTCCTACGAGCAGTACTTC
CASSPWGSHSYEQYF
>TRBJ2-2|TRBD1|-|TRBV5-5
TGTGCCAGCAGCTTGGCCAGGGGGATTGACACCGGGGAGCTGTTTTTT
CASSLARGIDTGELFF
>TRBJ2-2|TRBD2|few|TRBV2
TGTGCCAGCAGTGGAGCGGGGGGGATGAACACCGGGGAGCTGTTTTTT
CASSGAGGMNTGELFF
>TRBJ2-4|TRBD1|-|TRBV19
TGTGCCAGTAGTTTCCAGGGGGCGGCCAAAAACATTCAGTACTTC
CASSFQGAAKNIQYF
>TRBJ2-5|-|once|TRBV20-1
TGCAGTGCTAGTCGGCAGGGGCCCCAAGAGACCCAGTACTTC
CSASRQGPQETQYF
>TRBJ1-6|-|-|TRBV9
TGTGCCAGCAGCGTAACGCACAGGGATAATTCACCCCTCCACTTT
CASSVTHRDNSPLHF
>TRBJ2-3|-|-|TRBV12-3/TRBV12-4
TGTGCCAGCAGTCAAGTAGGAGCAGATACGCAGTATTTT
CASSQVGADTQYF
>TRBJ2-1|-|-|TRBV9
TGTGCCAGCAGCGTAGGTGGGGGAGGTGAGCAGTTCTTC
CASSVGGGGEQFF
>TRBJ1-1|TRBD1|-|TRBV6-5
TGTGCCAGCAGTTATAGTCAGGGGGTGATCACTGAAGCTTTCTTT
CASSYSQGVITEAFF
>TRBJ1-3|-|-|TRBV5-6
TGTGCCAGCAGCCGGGGGGCTCCAAGGACAGCCTCTGGAAACACCATATATTTT
CASSRGAPRTASGNTIYF
>TRBJ1-4|TRBD1|-|TRBV27
TGTGCCAGCAGTTTTCGGACAGGGGGGAGTGAAAAACTGTTTTTT
CASSFRTGGSEKLFF
>TRBJ2-3|TRBD2|-|TRBV2
TGTGCCAGCAGCCTCGAAAGCGGGGGCATCCATTTT
CASSLESGGIHF
>TRBJ1-3|TRBD1|-|TRBV2
TGTGCCAGCAGGACCGGGACAGGGGGAAACACCATATATTTT
CASRTGTGGNTIYF
>TRBJ2-7|TRBD2|once|TRBV18
TGTGCCAGCTCATCGACGGCCGGGACTAGCGGGGGGGTTGTGGAAGAGCAGTACTTC
CASSSTAGTSGGVVEEQYF
>TRBJ1-6|-|-|TRBV5-1
TGCGCCAGCAGCTTGACTCAGGGTCCCCCCAATAATTCACCCCTCCACTTT
CASSLTQGPPNNSPLHF
>TRBJ2-1|TRBD2|-|TRBV7-9
TGTGCCAGCAGCTTAACCCCCCTCTCCGGGACTAGCTTAACCAATGAGCAGTTCTTC
CASSLTPLSGTSLTNEQFF
>TRBJ2-4|TRBD2|-|TRBV30
TGTGCCTGGAGTCCGGGACTAGCGTTTGACATTCAGTACTTC
CAWSPGLAFDIQYF
>TRBJ2-2|TRBD1|-|TRBV5-6
TGTGCCAGCAGCCTCTTCAGGGGGCTCAACACCGGGGAGCTGTTTTTT
CASSLFRGLNTGELFF
>TRBJ1-4|TRBD1|few|TRBV4-1
TGCGCCAGCAGCTCGACAGGGGCAGGTGAAAAACTGTTTTTT
CASSSTGAGEKLFF
>TRBJ2-3|TRBD2|-|TRBV6-5
TGTGCCACTCGAGCGGGGGGAACAGATACGCAGTATTTT
CATRAGGTDTQYF
>TRBJ1-2|TRBD1|-|TRBV2
TGTGCCAGCAAAACTTTATGGGACAGTGAAAGAAACTATGGCTACACCTTC
CASKTLWDSERNYGYTF
>TRBJ1-3|-|-|TRBV30
TGTGCCTTTGGACTATCTGGAAACACCATATATTTT
CAFGLSGNTIYF
>TRBJ2-7|TRBD2|once|TRBV27
TGTGCCAGCAGTTTAAAAAGCGGGGGCACCTACGAGCAGTACTTC
CASSLKSGGTYEQYF
>TRBJ2-5|-|few|TRBV24-1
TGTGCCACCAGTAAGGCGGTAGGTGGAGAGACCCAGTACTTC
CATSKAVGGETQYF
>TRBJ2-7|TRBD1|once|TRBV27
TGTGCCAGCAGTTTAAAAGACAGGGGGCCGACCTACGAGCAGTACTTC
CASSLKDRGPTYEQYF
>TRBJ2-7|TRBD2|-|TRBV5-1
TGCGCCAGCAGCTTCGGGAGGGCCGTTGACGAGCAGTACTTC
CASSFGRAVDEQYF
>TRBJ1-5|-|-|TRBV6-1
TGTGCCAGCAGTGATGGTAGGGGTAATCAGCCCCAGCATTTT
CASSDGRGNQPQHF
>TRBJ2-5|-|-|TRBV2
TGTGCCAGCAGTGCCGCGGGACTCCCAGAGACCCAGTACTTC
CASSAAGLPETQYF